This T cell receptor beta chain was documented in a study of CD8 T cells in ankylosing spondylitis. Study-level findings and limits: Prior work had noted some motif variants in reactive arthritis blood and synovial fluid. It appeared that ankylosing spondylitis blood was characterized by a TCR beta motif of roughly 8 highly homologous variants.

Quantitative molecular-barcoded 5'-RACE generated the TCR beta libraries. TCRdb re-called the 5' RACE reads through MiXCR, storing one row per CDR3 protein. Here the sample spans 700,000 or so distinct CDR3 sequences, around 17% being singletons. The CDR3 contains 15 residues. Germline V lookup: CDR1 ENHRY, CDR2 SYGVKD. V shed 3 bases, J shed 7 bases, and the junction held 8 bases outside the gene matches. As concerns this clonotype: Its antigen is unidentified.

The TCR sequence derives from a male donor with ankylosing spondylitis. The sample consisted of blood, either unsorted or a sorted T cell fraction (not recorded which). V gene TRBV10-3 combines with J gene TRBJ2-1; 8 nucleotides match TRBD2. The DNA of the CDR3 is TGTGCCATCAGTGATTCGGGGGGGGCGGGGAATGAGCAGTTCTTC. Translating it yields CAISDSGGAGNEQFF.